The 8 T cell receptor beta chains in this list originate from one sample, sequenced in a study of Ad26.COV2.S vaccination and SARS-CoV-2 variants. The data were produced by immunoSEQ multiplex PCR, yet TCRdb's version contains in-frame clones alone and is incomplete. The sample holds 200,000 to 250,000 clones, around 87% seen once. The treatment is: approximately 18 received Ad26.COV2.S at low or high dose, single or two shots; about 5 received placebo; per-sample allocation not given. Specimen acquisition occurred on day 63 following the initial vaccine or placebo injection. The source material was peripheral blood, sampled in a trial of Ad26.COV2.S vaccine versus placebo. These receptors came from a person aged 18-65 years who received the Ad26.COV2.S COVID-19 vaccine or a placebo.

The V gene is TRBV30, the J gene TRBJ1-2; 11 bases are shared with TRBD1. Looked up from germline, CDR1 is GTSNPN and CDR2 is SVGIG (reference sequence). The CDR3 totals 13 residues. With 5 bases clipped from V and 5 bases from J, the junction kept 4 bases outside the gene matches. CDR3 DNA: TGTGCCTGGGGACAGGGGGCTTCATATGGCTACACCTTC. Its protein product is CAWGQGASYGYTF.

This clone was detected only once. The chain joins TRBV18 to TRBJ2-5, with D possibly matching TRBD1 (6 bases). Germline V CDR1 and CDR2: KGHSH, LQKENI. This CDR3 comprises 14 residues. Trimming shortened V by 3 bases and J by 5 bases, and 13 bases separated the two germline ends. The CDR3 protein is CASSPHSTGETQYF. In DNA, the CDR3 is TGTGCCAGCTCACCCCATTCGACAGGCGAGACCCAGTACTTC. The full variable domain, its missing parts supplied by reference TRBV18 and TRBJ2-5, is NAGVMQNPRHLVRRRGQEARLRCSPMKGHSHVYWYRQLPEEGLKFMVYLQKENIIDESGMPKERFSAEFPKEGPSILRIQQVVRGDSAAYFCASSPHSTGETQYFGPGTRLLVL.

This chain links TRBV7-2 with TRBJ2-3, with a possible D match to TRBD2 (5 bases). Trimming stripped 0 bases from V and 0 bases from J, with 16 bases between. Germline-derived CDR1 and CDR2 are SGHTA and FQGNSA. This CDR3 contains 18 residues. CDR3 DNA sequence: TGTGCCAGCAGCTTAGCGCGAAGCGGTCCGACTAGCACAGATACGCAGTATTTT. Translated: CASSLARSGPTSTDTQYF.

J is TRBJ2-2 and V is TRBV3-1 (or the pseudogene TRBV3-2); 8 positions agree with TRBD1. Germline CDR1 reads LGHDT; CDR2 reads YNNKEL (reference sequence). This CDR3 comprises 16 residues. V was clipped by 4 bases and J by 5 bases; unmatched bases: 9. The CDR3: CASSRTRGLGTGELFF. The CDR3 coding sequence is TGTGCCAGCAGCCGAACCAGGGGGCTAGGGACCGGGGAGCTGTTTTTT.

This chain links TRBV4-1 with TRBJ2-7; 12 bases match TRBD1. The CDR3 has 15 amino acids. Germline values: CDR1 MGHRA, CDR2 YSYEKL. The V segment lost 2 bases and the J segment 4 bases; nucleotides outside the gene matches: 3. The CDR3 nucleotides read TGCGCCAGCAGCCAACCGGGACAGGGGGCTTACGAGCAGTACTTC. Translated: CASSQPGQGAYEQYF.

The chain employs TRBV3-1 (or the pseudogene TRBV3-2) and TRBJ1-2; a possible D gene is TRBD1 (5 bases). Trimming removed 0 bases at V and 8 bases at J, with 13 bases between. CDR1 and CDR2 (germline): LGHDT, YNNKEL (reference sequence). The CDR3 totals 14 residues. CDR3 DNA: TGTGCCAGCAGCCAAGAAGGGGCGTCGAGGGGCTACACCTTC. This codes for CASSQEGASRGYTF.

This chain connects TRBV5-6 to TRBJ2-7; 10 bases agree with TRBD2. The length of the CDR3 is 15 residues. Germline V CDR1 and CDR2: SGHDT, YYEEEE. With 0 bases clipped from V and 5 bases from J, the junction kept 5 bases outside the gene matches. This CDR3 is CASSLAAGGRNEQYF. CDR3 DNA: TGTGCCAGCAGCTTGGCAGCGGGGGGGAGGAACGAGCAGTACTTC.

The chain combines TRBV14 with TRBJ2-5; no clear D gene. The CDR3 covers 11 residues. Trimming shortened V by 4 bases and J by 4 bases, and 4 bases separated the two germline ends. Germline lookup yields CDR1 SGHDN and CDR2 FVKESK. This CDR3 reads CASSLVETQYF. Written as DNA, the CDR3 is TGTGCCAGCAGCCTAGTAGAGACCCAGTACTTC.